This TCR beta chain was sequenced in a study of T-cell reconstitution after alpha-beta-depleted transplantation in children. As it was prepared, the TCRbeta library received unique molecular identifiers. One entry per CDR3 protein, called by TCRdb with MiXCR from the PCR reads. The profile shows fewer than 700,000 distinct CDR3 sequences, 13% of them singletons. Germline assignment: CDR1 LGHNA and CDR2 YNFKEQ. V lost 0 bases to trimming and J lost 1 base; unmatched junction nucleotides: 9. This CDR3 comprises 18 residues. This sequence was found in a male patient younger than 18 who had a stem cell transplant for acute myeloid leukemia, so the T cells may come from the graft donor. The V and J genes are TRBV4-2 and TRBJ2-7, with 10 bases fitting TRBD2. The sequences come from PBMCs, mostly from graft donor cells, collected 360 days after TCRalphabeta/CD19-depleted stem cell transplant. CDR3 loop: CASSQDQETSGLSYEQYF. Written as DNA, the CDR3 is TGTGCCAGCAGCCAAGACCAGGAGACTAGCGGGTTGTCCTACGAGCAGTACTTC.